The 26 T cell receptor beta chains below were found in one sample sequenced in a study of blood T cell repertoires in COVID-19. The table came from immunoSEQ multiplex PCR; TCRdb's copy has only in-frame clones and leaves some out. This table holds 150,000 to 180,000 clones, about 89% found once. The specimen was peripheral blood. These receptors were collected from a man aged 45-65 years with acute or convalescent COVID-19.

This chain joins TRBV10-3 and TRBJ1-1, with 10 bases matching TRBD1. Germline lookup yields CDR1 ENHRY and CDR2 SYGVKD. J gave up 1 base and V 10 bases, and 12 bases lay outside the gene matches. The length of the CDR3 is 16 residues. The CDR3 DNA sequence: TGTGCCAGCACCGGGACAGGGGATTTTGGGAACACTGAAGCTTTCTTT. Translation gives CASTGTGDFGNTEAFF.

The gene calls are TRBV19 and TRBJ2-4; possible D gene TRBD1, 6 bases. Trimming took 5 bases from V and 3 from J, leaving 11 bases between them. The length of the CDR3 is 14 residues. CDR1 LNHDA and CDR2 SQIVND come from the germline V gene (reference sequence). DNA for the CDR3: TGTGCCAGTAGTCCAGGGGCCGTCAAAAACATTCAGTACTTC. The encoded protein is CASSPGAVKNIQYF.

This clone was counted a single time. The junction departs from germline at one end; a sequencing error may be responsible. The rearrangement joins TRBV7-7 to TRBJ2-2, with TRBD1 matching over 10 bases. Germline CDR1 and CDR2: SSHAT and FNYEAQ (reference sequence). The CDR3 consists of 16 residues. CDR3 loop: CASSLRQGASTGELFF. The CDR3 DNA is TGTGCTAGCAGCTTAAGACAGGGGGCTAGCACCGGGGAGCTGTTTTTT.

The chain links TRBV5-5 to TRBJ2-5, with 8 nucleotides matching TRBD2. CDR1 and CDR2 from the germline V gene are SGHKS and YYEKEE (reference sequence). The CDR3 runs to 16 residues. The junction had 10 bases not matched to a gene; V was cut back by 1 base and J by 5 bases. CDR3 sequence (DNA): TGTGCCAGCAGCTTGTCGGCGGGAGGTTTGGGTGAGACCCAGTACTTC. It specifies CASSLSAGGLGETQYF. Supplemented by reference TRBV5-5 and TRBJ2-5, the full variable domain reads DAGVTQSPTHLIKTRGQQVTLRCSPISGHKSVSWYQQVLGQGPQFIFQYYEKEERGRGNFPDRFSARQFPNYSSELNVNALLLGDSALYLCASSLSAGGLGETQYFGPGTRLLVL.

CDR3 loop: CASSSPEKAGVADTQYF. The CDR3 coding sequence is TGCGCCAGCAGCTCCCCGGAGAAGGCAGGGGTGGCAGATACGCAGTATTTT. The chain links TRBV4-1 to TRBJ2-3; D is perhaps TRBD1 (6 bases). Germline V gives CDR1 MGHRA, CDR2 YSYEKL. Trimming removed 5 bases from V and 4 bases from J, with 22 bases in between. The CDR3 totals 17 residues.

The chain is built from TRBV7-2 and TRBJ2-1, with 9 bases matching TRBD1. This CDR3 spans 16 amino acids. The germline V gene encodes CDR1 SGHTA and CDR2 FQGNSA. Germline trimming cut 4 bases from V and 7 bases from J; bases unmatched to any gene: 11. The CDR3 spells CASSSHGTGIFNEQFF. In DNA, the CDR3 is TGTGCCAGCAGCTCCCACGGGACAGGGATTTTTAATGAGCAGTTCTTC.

A few counts support this clone. The chain employs TRBV3-1 (or the pseudogene TRBV3-2) and TRBJ2-7, with D tentatively TRBD2 (5 bases). The CDR3 is 13 residues long. Germline lookup yields CDR1 LGHDT and CDR2 YNNKEL (reference sequence). Trimming removed 4 bases from V and 0 bases from J, with 7 bases in between. CDR3 DNA: TGTGCCAGCAGCCGGGGAGACTCCTACGAGCAGTACTTC. Translating gives CASSRGDSYEQYF.

The chain has TRBV15 and TRBJ1-3; D may be TRBD1 (6 bases). Germline V gives CDR1 LNHNV, CDR2 YYDKDF (reference sequence). The CDR3 loop spans 15 amino acids. V was pared by 4 bases and J by 0 bases, with 10 bases between. The CDR3 sequence is CATSMGQSSGNTIYF. The CDR3 DNA is TGTGCCACCAGCATGGGACAAAGCTCTGGAAACACCATATATTTT.

The V call is TRBV19, the J call TRBJ1-5; maybe TRBD1 (6 bases). V was shortened by 5 bases and J by 5 bases, with 10 bases between the two germline ends. The germline CDR1 and CDR2 sequences are LNHDA and SQIVND (reference sequence). The CDR3 loop spans 13 amino acids. The CDR3 reads CASSGQTDQPQHF. CDR3 bases: TGTGCCAGTAGTGGACAGACCGATCAGCCCCAGCATTTT.

The chain links TRBV24-1 to TRBJ2-1; maybe TRBD1 (5 bases). Trimming stripped 10 bases from V and 7 bases from J, with 19 bases between. The CDR3 extends over 14 amino acids. Per the germline V gene, CDR1 is KGHDR and CDR2 is SFDVKD. The CDR3 spells CATGLGSTRNEQFF. The CDR3 bases are TGTGCCACGGGGCTGGGAAGCACAAGGAATGAGCAGTTCTTC.

This clone was seen only once. The chain is built from TRBV28 and TRBJ2-2, with TRBD2 as a possible D gene (6 bases). V shed 3 bases and J shed 2 bases, with 16 bases lying between them. Per the germline V gene, CDR1 is MDHEN and CDR2 is SYDVKM. The CDR3 sequence is 17 residues long. This CDR3 is CASSFLKPGLNTGELFF. CDR3 nucleotide sequence: TGTGCCAGCAGTTTTCTCAAACCGGGACTTAACACCGGGGAGCTGTTTTTT. The whole variable domain, remainder taken from reference TRBV28 and TRBJ2-2, is DVKVTQSSRYLVKRTGEKVFLECVQDMDHENMFWYRQDPGLGLRLIYFSYDVKMKEKGDIPEGYSVSREKKERFSLILESASTNQTSMYLCASSFLKPGLNTGELFFGEGSRLTVL.

The chain recombines TRBV28 with TRBJ1-1; D is perhaps TRBD1 (5 bases). Trimming removed 8 bases at V and 6 bases at J, with 13 bases between. Germline values: CDR1 MDHEN, CDR2 SYDVKM. The CDR3 has 12 residues. The CDR3 reads CASGVGASEAFF. The DNA for the CDR3 is TGTGCCAGCGGAGTAGGGGCTTCTGAAGCTTTCTTT.

This clone showed up just once. The genes are TRBV2 and TRBJ2-5, with a possible D match to TRBD2 (5 bases). Trimming took off 4 bases at V and 2 bases at J, with 11 bases between the two ends. The CDR3 is made up of 14 amino acids. Per germline, CDR1 SNHLY and CDR2 FYNNEI. The DNA of the CDR3 is TGTGCCAGCAGTGGGAGGCAGATTCAAGAGACCCAGTACTTC. Translated, it gives CASSGRQIQETQYF. Together with reference TRBV2 and TRBJ2-5, the CDR3 gives the full variable domain: EPEVTQTPSHQVTQMGQEVILRCVPISNHLYFYWYRQILGQKVEFLVSFYNNEISEKSEIFDDQFSVERPDGSNFTLKIRSTKLEDSAMYFCASSGRQIQETQYFGPGTRLLVL.

The chain carries TRBV28 and TRBJ1-1, with TRBD1 matching 9 bases. The V and J ends lost 6 bases and 4 bases, in that order; junction bases with no gene match: 3. The CDR3 has 13 residues. Germline CDR1 is MDHEN and CDR2 is SYDVKM. Here the CDR3 reads CASRWTGATEAFF. CDR3 DNA: TGTGCCAGCAGATGGACAGGGGCCACTGAAGCTTTCTTT.

The chain has TRBV9 and TRBJ2-5; possibly TRBD1 for D (6 bases). With 0 bases removed from V and 2 bases from J, the gap between germline ends came to 11 bases. This CDR3 spans 15 amino acids. Germline values: CDR1 SGDLS, CDR2 YYNGEE. The CDR3 DNA follows: TGTGCCAGCAGCGTAGGAACACAGGGTCAAGAGACCCAGTACTTC. It specifies CASSVGTQGQETQYF. The full variable domain, completed using reference TRBV9 and TRBJ2-5, is DSGVTQTPKHLITATGQRVTLRCSPRSGDLSVYWYQQSLDQGLQFLIQYYNGEERAKGNILERFSAQQFPDLHSELNLSSLELGDSALYFCASSVGTQGQETQYFGPGTRLLVL.

The chain employs TRBV7-6 and TRBJ2-7, with TRBD1 matching over 10 bases. Germline V gene sequence: CDR1 SGHVS, CDR2 FNYEAQ. This CDR3 is built from 18 residues. V gave up 5 bases and J gave up 0 bases; unmatched junction bases: 13. This CDR3 is CASSPRTGGSLHSYEQYF. The CDR3 DNA reads TGTGCCAGCAGCCCCCGGACAGGGGGAAGCCTCCACTCCTACGAGCAGTACTTC.

The chain combines TRBV27 with TRBJ2-1; TRBD1 aligns across 9 bases. This CDR3 contains 14 residues. CDR1 and CDR2 (germline): MNHEY, SMNVEV (reference sequence). The junction had 6 bases not matched to a gene; V was cut back by 2 bases and J by 10 bases. CDR3 in DNA: TGTGCCAGCAGTTTAGGGACAGGGCAAGGAGAGCAGTTCTTC. This translates into CASSLGTGQGEQFF.

The gene calls are TRBV2 and TRBJ2-1; 8 bases agree with TRBD2. The CDR3 covers 13 residues. Germline lookup yields CDR1 SNHLY and CDR2 FYNNEI. The J segment lost 4 bases and the V segment lost 8 bases, leaving 4 bases of the junction unmatched. The CDR3 coding sequence is TGTGCCAGCCGGGAGGGAAGATACAATGAGCAGTTCTTC. Translated: CASREGRYNEQFF. Full variable domain (missing parts from reference TRBV2 and TRBJ2-1): EPEVTQTPSHQVTQMGQEVILRCVPISNHLYFYWYRQILGQKVEFLVSFYNNEISEKSEIFDDQFSVERPDGSNFTLKIRSTKLEDSAMYFCASREGRYNEQFFGPGTRLTVL.

The chain carries TRBV10-3 and TRBJ2-2, with 10 bases fitting TRBD1. CDR1 is ENHRY and CDR2 is SYGVKD in the germline V gene. CDR3 length equals 16 residues. Losses at the gene ends were 7 bases for V and 2 bases for J; bases not matched to a gene: 7. The CDR3 nucleotides are TGTGCCATCACCACGAGACAGGGGGCAAACACCGGGGAGCTGTTTTTT. Translation gives CAITTRQGANTGELFF.

V is TRBV24-1 and J is TRBJ1-1; D ambiguous. V gave up 3 bases and J gave up 1 base, with 5 bases separating them. CDR1 is KGHDR, CDR2 SFDVKD, per germline. The CDR3 spans 13 residues. CDR3 coding DNA: TGTGCCACCAGTGATACAGAGAACACTGAAGCTTTCTTT. This translates into CATSDTENTEAFF.

A few counts support this clone. The chain employs TRBV19 and TRBJ1-1; 8 bases fit TRBD1. Losses at the gene ends were 5 bases for V and 7 bases for J; bases not matched to a gene: 9. The CDR3 sequence is 14 residues long. Germline assignment: CDR1 LNHDA and CDR2 SQIVND (reference sequence). CDR3 in amino acids: CASSWTGRLVEAFF. Here the CDR3 DNA reads TGTGCCAGTAGTTGGACAGGGAGATTGGTTGAAGCTTTCTTT.

The rearrangement uses TRBV9 and TRBJ2-1; 11 positions match TRBD2. Trimming removed 0 bases from V and 7 bases from J; junction bases left unmatched: 9. CDR3 length: 17 residues. In germline, CDR1 is SGDLS, CDR2 YYNGEE. The CDR3 bases are TGTGCCAGCAGCGTAGTGGTACTAGCGGGAGTAAGGAATGAGCAGTTCTTC. Translating it yields CASSVVVLAGVRNEQFF. Using reference TRBV9 and TRBJ2-1 for the parts outside the CDR3, the full variable domain is DSGVTQTPKHLITATGQRVTLRCSPRSGDLSVYWYQQSLDQGLQFLIQYYNGEERAKGNILERFSAQQFPDLHSELNLSSLELGDSALYFCASSVVVLAGVRNEQFFGPGTRLTVL.

The chain is built from TRBV20-1 and TRBJ1-3; D gene ambiguous. The CDR3 has 11 residues. V was trimmed by 2 bases and J by 4 bases, leaving 3 bases between them. CDR1 is DFQATT, CDR2 SNEGSKA, per germline (reference sequence). The CDR3 DNA follows: TGCAGTGCTAGACAGGGAAACACCATATATTTT. This encodes CSARQGNTIYF.

The chain has TRBV5-4 and TRBJ1-1, with 9 bases lining up with TRBD1. With 4 bases clipped from V and 5 bases from J, the junction kept 9 bases outside the gene matches. CDR3 length: 15 amino acids. The germline gives CDR1 SGHNT, CDR2 YYREEE (reference sequence). The CDR3 here is CASSVQGAVRTEAFF. The DNA of the CDR3 is TGTGCCAGCAGCGTACAGGGGGCGGTAAGGACTGAAGCTTTCTTT.

The gene calls are TRBV7-3 and TRBJ1-1; 7 bases are shared with TRBD1. This CDR3 has 14 amino acids. Germline loops: CDR1 SGHTA, CDR2 FQGTGA. Trimming removed 1 base from V and 4 bases from J; junction bases left unmatched: 3. This chain's CDR3 is CASSLIGGGTEAFF. The CDR3 coding sequence is TGTGCCAGCAGCTTAATAGGGGGCGGCACTGAAGCTTTCTTT.

J is TRBJ2-5 and V is TRBV6-1, with D possibly being TRBD2 (5 bases). The germline V and J ends were trimmed by 2 bases and 1 base, with 11 bases remaining between them. The CDR3 runs 15 residues. Germline assignment: CDR1 MNHNS and CDR2 SASEGT. DNA for the CDR3: TGTGCCAGCAGTGAATCTCGGGATATCCAAGAGACCCAGTACTTC. It yields the protein CASSESRDIQETQYF.